This T cell receptor (beta chain) was sequenced in a study of T cell repertoires in cytomegalovirus infection (dated by TCRdb to between 2018 and 2021). The study in broad terms: Recently identified HLA-C-restricted CMV epitopes, whose presentation resists viral immunomodulation, were targeted by peptide stimulations together with well-studied HLA-B-restricted epitopes. Donor HLA type was relevant to the analysis, because carriage of CMV infection together with the matching HLA type was indicated by public TCR beta signatures.

The CDR3 runs 15 amino acids, cysteine and phenylalanine included. The read is trimmed to its CDR3 DNA, 45 bases read in frame from base 1. V is shortened by 5 bases, J by 4 bases, and the region joining them spans 20 bases. CDR1 and CDR2 are drawn from the germline V gene (reference sequence): DFQATT, SNEGSKA. Overall study outcomes, separate from this receptor: In both this cohort and an independent roughly 400-donor cohort, the cumulative frequency of public TCR beta family members distinguished carriers of CMV infection plus the relevant HLA type. The ex vivo response was dominated by HLA-C-restricted CMV-specific TCR beta clonotypes, which also provided the single most frequent clonotype in two of eight donors.

According to the study, the label for this sample's treatment or condition signals: in vitro stimulation with specific CMV peptide epitopes to enrich CMV-specific T cells. For sequencing, an Illumina HiSeq 1500 was employed. Starting from the raw public reads, TCRdb applied fastp trimming at Q25, assembled clones with MiXCR and retained in-frame beta chains. Rows merge per CDR3 protein into single entries with the most common DNA and genes. Counted in this sample were some 590,000 distinct CDR3 sequences; under 45% of them appeared once. 48% of the sample lies in the top ten. Points on this clonotype: No cognate antigen has been identified for it. No much larger clonotype is one base removed from it; base qualities were not supplied.

This receptor chain uses TRBV20-1 and TRBJ1-2; no confident D gene assignment can be made. This sequence was found in a human donor in good health (CMV status not recorded). Some clones in this sample may be carry-over from other donors' samples. Sample: cultured PBMCs, taken from culture after CMV antigen stimulation. The CDR3 protein: CSAAGRVETGYGYTF. The DNA is TGCAGTGCTGCGGGTCGCGTAGAGACGGGCTATGGCTACACCTTC.